This T cell receptor (beta chain) is drawn from a study of T cells after yellow fever vaccination. TCRdb re-called the 5' RACE reads with MiXCR, one entry per CDR3 protein. The profile shows approximately 300,000 distinct CDR3 sequences, 8.7% of them singletons. Germline V gene data show CDR1 as SGHRS and CDR2 as YFSETQ. V shed 0 bases and J 2 bases; nucleotides not matched to a gene: 2. This CDR3 has 15 amino acids. The sequencing used PBMCs, collected on the day of the first yellow fever vaccination. J is TRBJ2-5 and V is TRBV5-1, with TRBD2 identical over 9 bases. The origin of this receptor is a man between 18 and 29 years old who received the YFV17D yellow fever vaccine. CDR3 coding DNA: TGCGCCAGCAGCTTGGAGCGGGGGGCACAAGAGACCCAGTACTTC. This encodes CASSLERGAQETQYF.